This paragraph reports one T cell receptor beta chain. Its antigen is unknown. Base quality data are lacking; no much larger clone is found one base away. The CDR3 measures 15 amino acids from cysteine to phenylalanine. This entry keeps only the CDR3 DNA: 45 bases, framed from base 1. Trimmed from V: 6 bases; trimmed from J: 1 base; junction bases lacking a gene match: 10. As encoded in the germline V gene, CDR1 is SQVTM while CDR2 is ANQGSEA. The immunoSEQ Assay was used to sequence TCR beta CDR3 regions from DNA. Per the original workflow: To compute T cell density, TCR beta template counts were normalized to usable DNA, which was estimated by amplifying housekeeping genes. Using the preseqR package, richness was estimated by extrapolating to 120,000 templates for tissue samples and 400,000 templates for PBMC samples. Clonality was defined by subtracting Pielou's evenness from one. To identify tissue-enriched TCRs, differential abundance testing was run on productive amino-acid clonotypes with a minimum total count of 5 and an alpha of 0.1. The Jaccard Index and the Morisita Overlap Index were used to measure how much the repertoires overlapped between compartments. GLIPH clustered TCR beta CDR3s with public tetramer-defined viral CDR3s; viral motifs required at least three viral sequences plus V-gene enrichment. The clones in this table, taken by TCRdb from immuneACCESS, are in-frame only. Not every clone is retained; where verified, under half of the shortfall comes from an unresolved V gene, and the cause of the rest is unknown. Clone size and the V and J calls come from that table; the DNA yielded D and trimming. The sample table holds fewer than 40,000 clones, of which about 89% were seen once. The ten largest make up 2.5% to 3.5% of the sample.

At diagnosis, tumor, uninvolved tumor-adjacent lung and peripheral blood were collected and then preserved as a mix of FFPE and fresh-frozen material. For TCR repertoire profiling, the blood samples were analyzed as peripheral blood mononuclear cells. This sample was taken from a study of T cells in localized non-small cell lung cancer (dated by TCRdb to the early 2020s). About the full investigation: T cell repertoires of 236 early-stage NSCLC patients were analyzed, with tumors being compared against uninvolved tumor-adjacent lungs. All 220 or so NSCLC patients in the cohort were treatment-naive and had localized lung tumors that were resected. The mean age of the NSCLC patients was 50 to 85 years, with 130 or so men and approximately 100 women. The research as a whole found: Because the study design was exploratory, TCR variables were selected using unadjusted p-values without false-discovery rate correction. Because multi-region tumor sequencing was not done, intratumor heterogeneity could not be ruled out. Higher blood T cell density associated with longer overall survival, while higher adjacent-lung clonality associated with shorter survival. Of the top 100 tumor clones, a median of 57 were detected in paired uninvolved adjacent lung; under 30 were also among that lung's top 100. Uninvolved tumor-adjacent lung showed the highest T cell clonality, higher than tumor, which suggests more focused antigenic responses in the uninvolved tumor-adjacent lung.

This sequence uses TRBV29-1 and TRBJ2-3, and TRBD1 aligns with 7 junction nucleotides. The sequence was collected from a female donor older than 55 with stage I lung adenocarcinoma. The specimen comprised peripheral blood, sampled before any cancer treatment. The nucleotide sequence is TGCAGCGTGGTAGGGACAGCCGGGGGCACAGATACGCAGTATTTT. This is translated as CSVVGTAGGTDTQYF.